Here is one TCR beta chain with its context. The antigen is undetermined. This CDR3 comprises 15 residues. J was trimmed by 4 bases and V by 3 bases; bases with no gene match: 5. Per germline, CDR1 KGHSH and CDR2 LQKENI. Using immunoSEQ multiplex PCR, the repertoire was profiled, and TCRdb retains in-frame clones only, with some absent. The data contain around 12,000 clones, around 80% of them singletons. The entry originates in a study of OX40 agonist ivuxolimab in advanced cancers. Study details: Hepatocellular carcinoma, melanoma, renal cell or head and neck cancer occurred in dose-escalation patients. General observations from the study: At 0.1 to 3.0 mg/kg and by week 6, clonal expansion occurred in CD4+ and CD8+ blood T cells.

A history of autoimmune disease or systemic immunosuppression excluded patients. At baseline, cycle 4 day 1, and cycle 7 day 1, blood was sampled. This chain links TRBV18 with TRBJ1-5; 8 bases match TRBD1. The sample here was CD4+ or CD8+ T cells sorted from blood, taken in a trial of the OX40 agonist ivuxolimab. The clonotype was recovered from an adult with an advanced solid tumor such as melanoma, head and neck, liver or kidney cancer. CDR3 DNA sequence: TGTGCCAGCTCACCTACGACAGGGGTAAATCAGCCCCAGCATTTT. Protein sequence: CASSPTTGVNQPQHF.